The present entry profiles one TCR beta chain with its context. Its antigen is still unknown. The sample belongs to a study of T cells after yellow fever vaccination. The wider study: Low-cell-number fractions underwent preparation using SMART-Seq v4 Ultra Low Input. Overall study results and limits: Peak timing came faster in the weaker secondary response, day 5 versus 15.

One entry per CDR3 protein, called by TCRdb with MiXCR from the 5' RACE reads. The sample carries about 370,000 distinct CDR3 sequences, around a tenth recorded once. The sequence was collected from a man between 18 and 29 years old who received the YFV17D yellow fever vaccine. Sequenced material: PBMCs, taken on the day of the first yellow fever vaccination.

The CDR3 sequence is CATRLGQGVNNEQFF. The CDR3 coding sequence is TGTGCCACCAGGTTGGGACAGGGCGTAAACAATGAGCAGTTCTTC. This chain connects TRBV24-1 to TRBJ2-1; TRBD1 matches 9 bases. The V gene end was trimmed by 7 bases and the J gene end by 5 bases; junction bases not matched to a gene: 8. The CDR3 consists of 15 residues. From germline, CDR1 is KGHDR and CDR2 SFDVKD.